This T cell receptor beta chain was sequenced for a study of cytomegalovirus exposure and HLA in healthy donors. Notes on the study in general: For most TCR beta V segments, an earlier analysis put the productive rate at about 90% or about 30% of the time. According to a later analysis, donors in an Asian-associated ancestry cluster reportedly had fewer N-insertions than the roughly 670-donor mean.

The primer mix had 60 Vbeta and 13 Jbeta primers. Here immunoSEQ multiplex PCR was the method, and the copy in TCRdb shows in-frame clones only, minus some. This table holds some 120,000 clones, roughly 77% found once. Germline CDR1 is SQVTM and CDR2 is ANQGSEA. The CDR3 is made up of 14 amino acids. V lost 1 base and J lost 4, with 10 bases in between. On this clone: Its target is unknown.

The receptor comes from a man aged 35 to 55 in good health and CMV-seronegative. The sample was PBMCs. This sequence joins TRBV29-1 and TRBJ1-4, with D maybe TRBD1 (6 bases). Written as DNA, the CDR3 is TGCAGCGTTGAAGGGACAGCCAATAATGAAAAACTGTTTTTT. It is translated as CSVEGTANNEKLFF.